The clone carrying this T cell receptor (beta chain) was detected many times. Antigen specificity is unknown. This record comes from a study of T cells in Graves' hyperthyroidism and ophthalmopathy. General study results and limits: Within blood appeared most thyroid clonotypes that had expanded above 0.001. Separation of ophthalmopathy from stable hyperthyroidism was achieved by a 13 V-J model.

This CDR3 region has 13 residues. Between the trimmed V and J ends, which lost 6 bases and 5 bases, there was a span of 11 bases. CDR1 is SGHKS and CDR2 is YYEKEE in the germline V gene (reference sequence). There were TCR beta CDR3 regions amplified from RNA transcripts. HTBI primers were used for first-round RT-PCR of the TCR CDR3. TCRdb re-called the multiplex PCR reads with MiXCR, one entry per CDR3 protein. The data show hundreds of thousands of distinct CDR3 sequences, with roughly a third seen just once and around 31% held by the top ten. Specimen: blood. The receptor was isolated from a woman aged 40-49 years with Graves' hyperthyroidism. The J gene is TRBJ2-2, the V gene TRBV5-5; a weak D match, TRBD1 (5 bases). The CDR3 spells CASTLRGTGELFF. The DNA of the CDR3 is TGTGCCAGCACCCTAAGGGGAACCGGGGAGCTGTTTTTT.